Presented here are 11 T cell receptor beta chains from one specimen sequenced in a study of blood T cell repertoires in COVID-19. Libraries were prepared by immunoSEQ multiplex PCR; TCRdb keeps only in-frame clonotypes and omits some of them. The sample carries fewer than 350,000 clones, 75% to 90% recorded once. Sequencing was carried out using PBMCs or T cells enriched from blood (not recorded which). These receptors were taken from a woman aged 25 to 39 who had been exposed to COVID-19.

The chain uses TRBV6-2 or TRBV6-3 and TRBJ1-5, with 12 nucleotides matching TRBD1. The trim removed 5 bases at V and 2 bases at J, leaving 7 bases unmatched. Germline V lookup: CDR1 MNHEY, CDR2 SVGEGT. The length of the CDR3 is 17 residues. As DNA, the CDR3 is TGTGCCAGCAGTACCGGGACAGGGGGCGTAGGCAATCAGCCCCAGCATTTT. Amino acids: CASSTGTGGVGNQPQHF.

This chain links TRBV28 with TRBJ2-1; TRBD2 aligns across 8 bases. The CDR3 is 17 residues long. Trimming cost V 2 bases and J 4 bases; bases outside gene matches: 10. Germline V gene data show CDR1 as MDHEN and CDR2 as SYDVKM. CDR3 nucleotides: TGTGCCAGCAGTTTACTCCTCGGGGGGGACTCTTACAATGAGCAGTTCTTC. Amino acids: CASSLLLGGDSYNEQFF.

There are a few counts of this clone. The chain recombines TRBV7-9 with TRBJ2-7, with 8 bases matching TRBD2. Germline-derived CDR1 and CDR2 are SEHNR and FQNEAQ (reference sequence). V was pared by 3 bases and J by 0 bases, with 4 bases of the junction left unmatched. This CDR3 is 15 amino acids long. The CDR3 coding sequence is TGTGCCAGCAGCTTTAGCGGGGCTAGCTCCTACGAGCAGTACTTC. Residues: CASSFSGASSYEQYF.

A note on this clone: This specimen includes other DNA sequences encoding the same CDR3. The J gene is TRBJ1-1, the V gene TRBV18; weak D call: TRBD1 (5 bases). The V and J ends lost 3 bases and 2 bases respectively, with 10 bases between them. The CDR3 is 14 residues long. From germline, CDR1 is KGHSH and CDR2 LQKENI. CDR3 sequence (DNA): TGTGCCAGCTCACCGCAGGGAGGCAACACTGAAGCTTTCTTT. Its protein product is CASSPQGGNTEAFF.

In its sample, this clone was seen once. J is TRBJ1-1 and V is TRBV6-5, with TRBD1 as a possible D gene (6 bases). Trimming took 2 bases from V and 4 from J, leaving 8 bases between them. Germline V gene lookup returns CDR1 MNHEY and CDR2 SVGAGI. This CDR3 region has 13 residues. The CDR3, as DNA: TGTGCCAGCAGTTACGGACAGAGCACTGAAGCTTTCTTT. Its translation: CASSYGQSTEAFF.

The rearrangement links TRBV30 to TRBJ1-4, with D possibly being TRBD1 (6 bases). This CDR3 comprises 16 residues. The V end was cut by 0 bases, the J end by 7 bases, with 18 bases between. Germline-derived CDR1 and CDR2 are GTSNPN and SVGIG (reference sequence). The CDR3 protein is CAWSVKVGGRGEKLFF. The CDR3 nucleotides are TGTGCCTGGAGTGTAAAGGTCGGGGGGCGCGGTGAAAAACTGTTTTTT.

This sequence joins TRBV28 and TRBJ2-1; D uncertain. Trimming left V 3 bases short and J 9 bases short, with 12 bases between. The germline V gene encodes CDR1 MDHEN and CDR2 SYDVKM. This CDR3 contains 13 residues. CDR3 loop: CASSFLLGFEQFF. The CDR3 region has the DNA TGTGCCAGCAGTTTTTTATTGGGCTTTGAGCAGTTCTTC.

The gene calls are TRBV7-6 and TRBJ2-1, with TRBD1 as a possible D gene (6 bases). Per germline, CDR1 SGHVS and CDR2 FNYEAQ. V was pared by 4 bases and J by 2 bases, with 15 bases between. The CDR3 sequence is 16 residues long. The CDR3: CASSSSGASPYNEQFF. In nucleotides, the CDR3 is TGTGCCAGCAGCTCCTCAGGGGCAAGTCCCTACAATGAGCAGTTCTTC.

The chain has TRBV3-1 (or the pseudogene TRBV3-2) and TRBJ1-1, with D perhaps matching TRBD1 (5 bases). Germline CDR1 and CDR2: LGHDT and YNNKEL (reference sequence). Trimming stripped 3 bases from V and 4 bases from J, with 12 bases between. There are 14 residues in the CDR3. DNA for the CDR3: TGTGCCAGCAGCCATGCTCAGGGTGGCACTGAAGCTTTCTTT. It encodes CASSHAQGGTEAFF.

The rearrangement uses TRBV5-4 and TRBJ2-7; 7 bases fit TRBD2. This CDR3 has 15 amino acids. Germline loops: CDR1 SGHNT, CDR2 YYREEE (reference sequence). Trimming cost V 2 bases and J 5 bases; bases outside gene matches: 10. CDR3 in amino acids: CASSLLARAWNEQYF. The CDR3 DNA sequence: TGTGCCAGCAGCTTACTAGCGAGAGCTTGGAACGAGCAGTACTTC.

The V gene is TRBV2, the J gene TRBJ2-6; D is unclear. The CDR3 is 12 amino acids. Per germline, CDR1 SNHLY and CDR2 FYNNEI. V lost 8 bases, J lost 3 bases, and 5 bases lay in between. In DNA form, the CDR3 reads TGTGCCAGCCAGTATGGGGCCAACGTCCTGACTTTC. Its protein is CASQYGANVLTF.